This T cell receptor (beta chain) was identified during a study of radiotherapy plus CTLA-4 blockade in lung cancer. Study details: Objective responses were recorded in more than 15% of patients, with disease control recorded in 25% to 35%. Study outcomes and limitations: Radiotherapy plus ipilimumab was followed by expansion in blood of tumor-derived TCR clones. Reports state that early shifts in blood T cell clones, with interferon-beta, best predicted response.

Clones were sequenced by immunoSEQ multiplex PCR, and TCRdb holds only the in-frame ones, with some missing. The sample lists about 28,000 clones, roughly 80% occurring once. Those patients who had chemo-refractory metastatic non-small-cell lung cancer were given focal radiation along with CTLA-4 blockade through ipilimumab. This clone was observed a few times. Its target is unknown. Per germline, CDR1 GTSNPN and CDR2 SVGIG (reference sequence). V lost 0 bases, J lost 8 bases, and 7 bases lay in between. This CDR3 region has 11 residues. The chain combines TRBV30 with TRBJ1-1; D unresolved. The sequencing here drew on peripheral blood, taken from a patient treated with radiotherapy plus ipilimumab. This receptor was identified in a human donor with non-small cell lung cancer who had stable disease on radiotherapy plus ipilimumab. CDR3 in DNA: TGTGCCTGGAGTGTACTTGGGGAAGCTTTCTTT. Its translation is CAWSVLGEAFF.